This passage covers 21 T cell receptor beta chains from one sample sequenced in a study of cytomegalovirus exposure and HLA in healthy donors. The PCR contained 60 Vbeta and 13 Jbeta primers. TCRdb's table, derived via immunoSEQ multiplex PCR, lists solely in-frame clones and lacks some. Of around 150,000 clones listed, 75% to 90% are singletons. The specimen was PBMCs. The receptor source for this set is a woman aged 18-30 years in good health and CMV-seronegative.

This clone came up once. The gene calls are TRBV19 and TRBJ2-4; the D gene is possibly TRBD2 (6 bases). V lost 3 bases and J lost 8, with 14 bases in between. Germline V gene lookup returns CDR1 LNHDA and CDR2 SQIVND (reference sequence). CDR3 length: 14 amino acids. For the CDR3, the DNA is TGTGCCAGTAGTATGGGGGGAGTTCGAGACATTCAGTACTTC. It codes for CASSMGGVRDIQYF.

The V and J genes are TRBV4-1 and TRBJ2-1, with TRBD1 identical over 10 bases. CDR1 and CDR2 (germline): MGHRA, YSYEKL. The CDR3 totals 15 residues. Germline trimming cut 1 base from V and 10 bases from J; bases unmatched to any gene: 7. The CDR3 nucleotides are TGCGCCAGCAGCCAAGTCTTGGGACAGGGGAGCGAGCAGTTCTTC. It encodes CASSQVLGQGSEQFF.

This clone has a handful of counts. CDR3 loop: CASSSTSGRANEQFF. The DNA of the CDR3 is TGTGCCAGCAGCTCTACTAGCGGGAGGGCTAATGAGCAGTTCTTC. V and J are TRBV2 and TRBJ2-1, with 13 bases that match TRBD2. The CDR3 covers 15 residues. Trimming removed 6 bases from V and 7 bases from J; junction bases left unmatched: 6. Germline V gene data show CDR1 as SNHLY and CDR2 as FYNNEI.

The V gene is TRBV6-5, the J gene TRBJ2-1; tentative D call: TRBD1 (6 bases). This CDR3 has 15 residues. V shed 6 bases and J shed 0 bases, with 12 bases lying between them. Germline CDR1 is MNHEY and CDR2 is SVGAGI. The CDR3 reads CASRIQGSSYNEQFF. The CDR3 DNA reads TGTGCCAGCAGAATACAGGGTAGCTCCTACAATGAGCAGTTCTTC.

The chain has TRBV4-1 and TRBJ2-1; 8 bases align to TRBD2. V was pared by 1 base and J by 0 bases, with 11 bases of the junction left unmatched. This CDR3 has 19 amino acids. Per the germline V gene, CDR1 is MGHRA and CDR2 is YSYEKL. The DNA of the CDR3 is TGCGCCAGCAGCCAAGCCAGGGCCGGGGGGGCTAGCTCCTACAATGAGCAGTTCTTC. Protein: CASSQARAGGASSYNEQFF.

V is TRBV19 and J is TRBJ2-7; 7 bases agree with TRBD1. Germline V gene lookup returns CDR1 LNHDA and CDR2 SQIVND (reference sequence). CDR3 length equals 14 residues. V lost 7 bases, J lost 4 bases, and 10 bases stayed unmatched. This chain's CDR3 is CASIRGTETYEQYF. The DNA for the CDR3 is TGTGCCAGTATTAGAGGGACAGAAACTTACGAGCAGTACTTC.

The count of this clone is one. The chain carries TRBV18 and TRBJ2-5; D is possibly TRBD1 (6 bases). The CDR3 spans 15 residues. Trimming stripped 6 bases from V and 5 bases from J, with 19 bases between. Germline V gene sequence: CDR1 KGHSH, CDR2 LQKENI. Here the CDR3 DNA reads TGTGCCAGCTCCCCGACCACCAGGGGCTGGGAGACCCAGTACTTC. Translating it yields CASSPTTRGWETQYF. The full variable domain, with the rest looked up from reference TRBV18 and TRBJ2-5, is NAGVMQNPRHLVRRRGQEARLRCSPMKGHSHVYWYRQLPEEGLKFMVYLQKENIIDESGMPKERFSAEFPKEGPSILRIQQVVRGDSAAYFCASSPTTRGWETQYFGPGTRLLVL.

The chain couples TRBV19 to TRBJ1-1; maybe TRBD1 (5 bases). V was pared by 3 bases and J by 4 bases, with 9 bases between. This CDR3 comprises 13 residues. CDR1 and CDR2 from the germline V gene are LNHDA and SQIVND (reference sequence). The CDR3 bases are TGTGCCAGTAGTATGTGGGGGGGCACTGAAGCTTTCTTT. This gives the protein CASSMWGGTEAFF.

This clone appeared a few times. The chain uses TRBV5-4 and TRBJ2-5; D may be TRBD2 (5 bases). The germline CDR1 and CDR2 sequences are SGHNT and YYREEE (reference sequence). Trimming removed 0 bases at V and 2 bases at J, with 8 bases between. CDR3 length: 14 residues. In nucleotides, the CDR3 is TGTGCCAGCAGCTTGGGGACTGTACAAGAGACCCAGTACTTC. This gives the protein CASSLGTVQETQYF. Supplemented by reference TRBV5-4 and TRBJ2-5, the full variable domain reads ETGVTQSPTHLIKTRGQQVTLRCSSQSGHNTVSWYQQALGQGPQFIFQYYREEENGRGNFPPRFSGLQFPNYSSELNVNALELDDSALYLCASSLGTVQETQYFGPGTRLLVL.

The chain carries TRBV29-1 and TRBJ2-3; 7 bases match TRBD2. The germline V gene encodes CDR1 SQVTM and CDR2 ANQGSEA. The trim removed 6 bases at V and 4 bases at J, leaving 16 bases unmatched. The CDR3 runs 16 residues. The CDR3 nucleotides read TGCAGCGTCACACCGACCGACGGGAGGTTCGCAGATACGCAGTATTTT. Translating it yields CSVTPTDGRFADTQYF.

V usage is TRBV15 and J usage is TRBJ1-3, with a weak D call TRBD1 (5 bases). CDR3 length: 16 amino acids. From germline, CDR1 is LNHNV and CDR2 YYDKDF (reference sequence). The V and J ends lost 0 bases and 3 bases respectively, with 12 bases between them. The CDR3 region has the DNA TGTGCCACCAGCAGAGATCGAGGCAGGGTTGGAAACACCATATATTTT. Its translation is CATSRDRGRVGNTIYF. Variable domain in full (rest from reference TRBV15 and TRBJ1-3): DAMVIQNPRYQVTQFGKPVTLSCSQTLNHNVMYWYQQKSSQAPKLLFHYYDKDFNNEADTPDNFQSRRPNTSFCFLDIRSPGLGDTAMYLCATSRDRGRVGNTIYFGEGSWLTVV.

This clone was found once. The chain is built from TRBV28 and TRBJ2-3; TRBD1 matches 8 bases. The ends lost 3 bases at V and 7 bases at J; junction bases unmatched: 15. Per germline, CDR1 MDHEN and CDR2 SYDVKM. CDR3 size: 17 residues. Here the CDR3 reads CASSFSRTGMGRNTQYF. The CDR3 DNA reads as TGTGCCAGCAGTTTTTCTCGGACAGGGATGGGTCGGAATACGCAGTATTTT.

CDR3 protein: CASSPGTGGSQPQHF. The DNA of the CDR3 is TGTGCCAGCAGCCCTGGGACAGGGGGCAGTCAGCCCCAGCATTTT. This rearrangement joins TRBV2 to TRBJ1-5; 12 bases align to TRBD1. The CDR3 consists of 15 residues. V lost 6 bases, J lost 6 bases, and 6 bases stayed unmatched. CDR1 is SNHLY and CDR2 is FYNNEI in the germline V gene. Together with reference TRBV2 and TRBJ1-5, the CDR3 gives the full variable domain: EPEVTQTPSHQVTQMGQEVILRCVPISNHLYFYWYRQILGQKVEFLVSFYNNEISEKSEIFDDQFSVERPDGSNFTLKIRSTKLEDSAMYFCASSPGTGGSQPQHFGDGTRLSIL.

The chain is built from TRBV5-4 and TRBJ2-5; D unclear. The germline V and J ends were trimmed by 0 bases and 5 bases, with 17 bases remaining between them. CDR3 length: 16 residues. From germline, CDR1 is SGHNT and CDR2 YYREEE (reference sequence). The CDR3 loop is CASSLGLELNRETQYF. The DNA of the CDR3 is TGTGCCAGCAGCTTGGGGCTAGAATTGAATAGGGAGACCCAGTACTTC.

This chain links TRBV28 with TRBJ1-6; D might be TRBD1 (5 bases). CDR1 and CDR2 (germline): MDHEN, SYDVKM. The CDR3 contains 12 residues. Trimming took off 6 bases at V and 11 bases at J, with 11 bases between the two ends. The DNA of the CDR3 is TGTGCCAGCAGCCAGGGTACTACACCCCTCCACTTT. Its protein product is CASSQGTTPLHF. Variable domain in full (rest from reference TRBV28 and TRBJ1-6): DVKVTQSSRYLVKRTGEKVFLECVQDMDHENMFWYRQDPGLGLRLIYFSYDVKMKEKGDIPEGYSVSREKKERFSLILESASTNQTSMYLCASSQGTTPLHFGNGTRLTVT.

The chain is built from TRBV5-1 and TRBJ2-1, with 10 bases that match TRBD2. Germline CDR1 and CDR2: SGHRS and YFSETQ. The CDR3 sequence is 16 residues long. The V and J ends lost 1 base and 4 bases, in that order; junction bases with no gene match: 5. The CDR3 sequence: CASSLPSGGLYNEQFF. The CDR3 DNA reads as TGCGCCAGCAGCTTGCCTAGCGGGGGTTTATACAATGAGCAGTTCTTC.

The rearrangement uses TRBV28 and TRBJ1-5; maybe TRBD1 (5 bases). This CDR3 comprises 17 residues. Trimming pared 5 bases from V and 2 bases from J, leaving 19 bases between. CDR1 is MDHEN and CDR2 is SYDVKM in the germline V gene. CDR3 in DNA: TGTGCCAGCAGTCCGGGATCACGGGGGTTTGGCAATCAGCCCCAGCATTTT. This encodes CASSPGSRGFGNQPQHF.

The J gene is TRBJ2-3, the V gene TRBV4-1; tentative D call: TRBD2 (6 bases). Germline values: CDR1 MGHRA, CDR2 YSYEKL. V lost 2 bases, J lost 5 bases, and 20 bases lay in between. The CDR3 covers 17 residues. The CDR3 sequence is CASSQPRGPRRGDTQYF. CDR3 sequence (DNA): TGCGCCAGCAGCCAACCCCGAGGGCCCCGGAGGGGAGATACGCAGTATTTT.

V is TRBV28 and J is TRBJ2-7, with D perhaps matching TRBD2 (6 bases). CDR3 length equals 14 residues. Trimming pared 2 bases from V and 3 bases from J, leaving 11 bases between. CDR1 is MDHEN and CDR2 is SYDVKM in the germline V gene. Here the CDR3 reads CASSLGLPVYEQYF. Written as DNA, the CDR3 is TGTGCCAGCAGTTTAGGACTACCAGTCTACGAGCAGTACTTC.

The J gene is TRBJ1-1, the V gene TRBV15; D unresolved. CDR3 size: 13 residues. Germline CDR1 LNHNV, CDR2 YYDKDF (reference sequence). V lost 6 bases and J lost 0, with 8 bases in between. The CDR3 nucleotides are TGTGCCACCAGAGCAGGTTTGAACACTGAAGCTTTCTTT. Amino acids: CATRAGLNTEAFF.

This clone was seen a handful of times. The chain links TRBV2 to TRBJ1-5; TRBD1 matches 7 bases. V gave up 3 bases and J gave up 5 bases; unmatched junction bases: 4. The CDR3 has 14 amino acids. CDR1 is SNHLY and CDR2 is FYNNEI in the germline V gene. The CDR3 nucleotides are TGTGCCAGCAGTGAGATGACAGGGTATCAGCCCCAGCATTTT. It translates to CASSEMTGYQPQHF.